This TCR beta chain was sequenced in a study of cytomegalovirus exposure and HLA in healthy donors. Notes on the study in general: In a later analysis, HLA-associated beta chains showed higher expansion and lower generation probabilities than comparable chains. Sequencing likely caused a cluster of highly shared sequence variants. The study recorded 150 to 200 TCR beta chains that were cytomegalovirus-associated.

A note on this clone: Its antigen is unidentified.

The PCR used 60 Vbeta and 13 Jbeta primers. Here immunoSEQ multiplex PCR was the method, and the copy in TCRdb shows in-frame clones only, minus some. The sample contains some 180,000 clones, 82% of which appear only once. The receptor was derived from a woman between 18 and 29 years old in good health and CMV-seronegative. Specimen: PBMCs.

The CDR3 DNA is TGTGCCAGCAGCTTGGAGGCGACTAGCGTGAACACCGGGGAGCTGTTTTTT. It specifies CASSLEATSVNTGELFF. The chain links TRBV5-8 to TRBJ2-2, with 8 bases lining up with TRBD2. The ends lost 0 bases at V and 1 base at J; junction bases unmatched: 5. Looked up from germline, CDR1 is SGHTS and CDR2 is YDEGEE. This CDR3 region has 17 residues.